This T cell receptor (beta chain) was retrieved from a study of cytomegalovirus exposure and HLA in healthy donors. At the level of the study: As an earlier analysis found, about 200 million T cells yielded about 120 million unique TCR beta sequences. Study results and limitations: When analyzed later, the rates of TCR association showed variation by HLA locus, with DRB1 the most and HLA-C the fewest.

The table lists this clone with a few counts. The antigen is not known. V was shortened by 4 bases and J by 8 bases, with 18 bases between the two germline ends. Germline CDR1 is SGHDT and CDR2 is YYEEEE. The CDR3 spans 15 residues. The PCR used 60 Vbeta and 13 Jbeta primers. TCRdb keeps only in-frame clones here, not all; method: immunoSEQ multiplex PCR. The sample records about 160,000 clones, around 90% being singletons. The sequence derives from a woman aged 25-40 years in good health and CMV-seronegative. The chain combines TRBV5-6 with TRBJ1-4, with a tentative D call TRBD1 (6 bases). The sample comprised PBMCs. The DNA of the CDR3 is TGTGCCAGCAGCCCCCGCGCTTGGGGGCACGAAAAACTGTTTTTT. This sequence encodes CASSPRAWGHEKLFF.